This T cell receptor (beta chain) was sequenced for a study of T cell repertoires in cytomegalovirus infection. This clonotype showed up many times. Per the germline V gene, CDR1 is SGHRS and CDR2 is YFSETQ. With V trimmed by 4 bases and J by 7 bases, 10 bases remained unmatched. CDR3 length equals 16 residues. TCRdb re-called the reads through MiXCR, storing one row per CDR3 protein. This sample carries around 210,000 distinct CDR3 sequences, under 8.5% of them seen once, and the ten largest clones take around 6.5%. The chain employs TRBV5-1 and TRBJ2-1; 11 nucleotides agree with TRBD2. Material: PBMCs. This TCR derives from a human donor in good health (CMV status not recorded). Some clones in this sample may be carry-over from other donors' samples. The CDR3 reads CASSTTSGTLGNEQFF. As DNA, the CDR3 is TGCGCCAGCAGCACGACTAGCGGGACCCTGGGAAATGAGCAGTTCTTC.